This TCR beta chain was sequenced during a study of patients and donors after allogeneic stem cell transplantation. TCRdb redid the calling of the RT-PCR reads with MiXCR, one entry per CDR3 protein. The sample includes around 200,000 distinct CDR3 sequences, about 38% of them seen just once. The CDR3 covers 13 residues. Germline-derived CDR1 and CDR2 are SNHLY and FYNNEI. Trimming removed 6 bases at V and 1 base at J, with 7 bases between. The sequencing input was blood, either unsorted or a sorted T cell fraction (not recorded which). The source of this sequence is a human donor who was either an allogeneic HSCT recipient or a stem cell or donor lymphocyte infusion donor (not recorded which). It is not recorded whose cells these are; they may come from a transplant donor. This chain connects TRBV2 to TRBJ1-5; unclear D gene. The CDR3 sequence is CASRKESNQPQHF. CDR3 DNA: TGTGCCAGCAGGAAGGAGAGCAATCAGCCCCAGCATTTT.